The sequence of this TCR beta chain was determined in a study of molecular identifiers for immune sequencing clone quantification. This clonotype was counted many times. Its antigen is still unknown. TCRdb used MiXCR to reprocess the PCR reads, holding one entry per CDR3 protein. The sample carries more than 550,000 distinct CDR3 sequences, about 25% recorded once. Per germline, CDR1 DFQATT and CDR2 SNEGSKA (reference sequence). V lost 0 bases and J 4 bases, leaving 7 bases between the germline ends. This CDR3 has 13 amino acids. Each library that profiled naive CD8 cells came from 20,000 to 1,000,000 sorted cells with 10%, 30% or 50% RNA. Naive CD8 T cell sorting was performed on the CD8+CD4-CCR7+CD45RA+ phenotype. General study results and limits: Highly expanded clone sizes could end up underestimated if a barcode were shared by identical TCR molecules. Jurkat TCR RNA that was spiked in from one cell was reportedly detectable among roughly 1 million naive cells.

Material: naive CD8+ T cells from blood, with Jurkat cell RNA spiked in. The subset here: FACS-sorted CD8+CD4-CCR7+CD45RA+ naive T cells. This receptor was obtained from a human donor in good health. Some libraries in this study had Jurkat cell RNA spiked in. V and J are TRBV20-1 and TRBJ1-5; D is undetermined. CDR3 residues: CSARDLQNQPQHF. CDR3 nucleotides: TGCAGTGCTAGAGATCTACAGAATCAGCCCCAGCATTTT.